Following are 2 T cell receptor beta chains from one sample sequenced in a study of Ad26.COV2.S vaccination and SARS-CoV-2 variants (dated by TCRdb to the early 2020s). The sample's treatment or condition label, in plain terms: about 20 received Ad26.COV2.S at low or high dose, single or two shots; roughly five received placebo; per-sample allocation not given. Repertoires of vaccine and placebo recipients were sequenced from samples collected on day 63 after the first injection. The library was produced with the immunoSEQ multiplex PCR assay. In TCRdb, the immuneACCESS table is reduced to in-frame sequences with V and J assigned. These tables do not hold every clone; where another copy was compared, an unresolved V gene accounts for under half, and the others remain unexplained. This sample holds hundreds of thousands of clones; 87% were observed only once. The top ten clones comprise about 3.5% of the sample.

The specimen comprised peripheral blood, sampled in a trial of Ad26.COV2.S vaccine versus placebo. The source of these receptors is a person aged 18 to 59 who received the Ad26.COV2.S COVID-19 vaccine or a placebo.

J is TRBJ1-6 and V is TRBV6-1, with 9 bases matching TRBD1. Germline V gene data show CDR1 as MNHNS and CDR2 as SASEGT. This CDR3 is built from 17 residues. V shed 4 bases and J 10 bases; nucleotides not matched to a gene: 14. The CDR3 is CASSGPGQGFVGSPLHF. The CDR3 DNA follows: TGTGCCAGCAGTGGACCGGGACAGGGTTTTGTAGGCTCACCCCTCCACTTT.

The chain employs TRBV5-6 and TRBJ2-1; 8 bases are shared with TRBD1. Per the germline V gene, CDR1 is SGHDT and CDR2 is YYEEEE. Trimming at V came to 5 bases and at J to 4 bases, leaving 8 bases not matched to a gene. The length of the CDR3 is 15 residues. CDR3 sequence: CASRHRQGRYNEQFF. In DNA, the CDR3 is TGTGCCAGCAGACACAGACAGGGGAGGTACAATGAGCAGTTCTTC.